The 27 T cell receptor beta chains presented below share a single source sample, sequenced in a study of blood T cell repertoires in COVID-19. Clones were read by immunoSEQ multiplex PCR, and TCRdb kept only the in-frame ones, dropping some. The sample carries 200,000 to 250,000 clones, almost 85% recorded once. The source material was peripheral blood. The receptor source for this set is a man aged 45-60 years with COVID-19, enrolled during active disease.

This chain links TRBV5-1 with TRBJ1-2; D is possibly TRBD1 (6 bases). Trimming took off 6 bases at V and 3 bases at J, with 6 bases between the two ends. This CDR3 is 11 amino acids long. Germline V gives CDR1 SGHRS, CDR2 YFSETQ. CDR3 in amino acids: CASKGDYGYTF. In DNA, the CDR3 is TGCGCCAGCAAGGGGGACTATGGCTACACCTTC. Looking up the rest from reference TRBV5-1 and TRBJ1-2 gives the full variable domain: KAGVTQTPRYLIKTRGQQVTLSCSPISGHRSVSWYQQTPGQGLQFLFEYFSETQRNKGNFPGRFSGRQFSNSRSEMNVSTLELGDSALYLCASKGDYGYTFGSGTRLTVV.

This chain links TRBV21-1 with TRBJ1-1. TRBV21-1 is labeled a pseudogene. The length of the CDR3 is 16 residues. CDR3 residues: CASSKPSGNLNTEAFF. The CDR3 DNA reads as TGTGCCAGCAGCAAACCGTCGGGGAACCTGAACACTGAAGCTTTCTTT.

The rearrangement joins TRBV10-3 to TRBJ2-3, with a weak D call TRBD2 (6 bases). The CDR3 covers 16 residues. Trimming stripped 0 bases from V and 1 base from J, with 11 bases between. Per the germline V gene, CDR1 is ENHRY and CDR2 is SYGVKD. CDR3 bases: TGTGCCATCAGTGAGTCCCGGCGGGGCGGCACAGATACGCAGTATTTT. It yields the protein CAISESRRGGTDTQYF.

The genes are TRBV9 and TRBJ2-1; TRBD2 aligns across 7 bases. Germline V gene data show CDR1 as SGDLS and CDR2 as YYNGEE. The CDR3 spans 15 residues. V lost 0 bases to trimming and J lost 8 bases; unmatched junction nucleotides: 8. As DNA, the CDR3 is TGTGCCAGCAGCGTAGGGGCTAGCGGTGGGGATGAGCAGTTCTTC. It specifies CASSVGASGGDEQFF. The variable domain in full, completed from reference TRBV9 and TRBJ2-1, reads DSGVTQTPKHLITATGQRVTLRCSPRSGDLSVYWYQQSLDQGLQFLIQYYNGEERAKGNILERFSAQQFPDLHSELNLSSLELGDSALYFCASSVGASGGDEQFFGPGTRLTVL.

This sequence joins TRBV5-1 and TRBJ1-1, with 8 bases that match TRBD1. Germline CDR1 is SGHRS and CDR2 is YFSETQ. The CDR3 totals 15 residues. With 4 bases clipped from V and 5 bases from J, the junction kept 10 bases outside the gene matches. CDR3 residues: CASSEGQGGRTEAFF. CDR3 nucleotide sequence: TGCGCCAGCAGCGAAGGACAGGGTGGGAGGACTGAAGCTTTCTTT.

The chain links TRBV10-3 to TRBJ2-7; 7 bases agree with TRBD1. From germline, CDR1 is ENHRY and CDR2 SYGVKD. CDR3 length: 14 amino acids. J lost 2 bases, V lost 3 bases, and 4 bases had no gene match. In nucleotides, the CDR3 is TGTGCCATCAGTGAATCGGGACAGACCTACGAGCAGTACTTC. Residues: CAISESGQTYEQYF.

V is TRBV3-1 (or the pseudogene TRBV3-2) and J is TRBJ1-1; TRBD1 matches 7 bases. The V segment lost 5 bases and the J segment 3 bases; nucleotides outside the gene matches: 6. The CDR3 covers 14 residues. The germline CDR1 and CDR2 sequences are LGHDT and YNNKEL (reference sequence). For the CDR3, the DNA is TGTGCCAGCAGCGGACGGGACAGCCACACTGAAGCTTTCTTT. Its translation is CASSGRDSHTEAFF.

The V gene is TRBV7-2, the J gene TRBJ1-1; weak D call: TRBD1 (6 bases). Trimming removed 2 bases from V and 0 bases from J, with 10 bases in between. The CDR3 runs 15 residues. Germline CDR1 reads SGHTA; CDR2 reads FQGNSA. CDR3 region: CASSLQGPMNTEAFF. The CDR3 DNA follows: TGTGCCAGCAGCTTACAGGGGCCGATGAACACTGAAGCTTTCTTT.

This chain links TRBV27 with TRBJ1-2; TRBD1 matches at 10 bases. The CDR3 covers 15 residues. Trimming at V came to 6 bases and at J to 6 bases, leaving 10 bases not matched to a gene. Germline V lookup: CDR1 MNHEY, CDR2 SMNVEV (reference sequence). The CDR3: CASRLFGGTGDGYTF. The DNA of the CDR3 is TGTGCCAGCAGACTCTTCGGTGGGACAGGGGATGGCTACACCTTC.

The chain is built from TRBV4-3 and TRBJ2-1; 7 bases are a match to TRBD1. The germline CDR1 and CDR2 sequences are LGHNA and YSLEER. This CDR3 region has 14 residues. Germline trimming cut 8 bases from V and 5 bases from J; bases unmatched to any gene: 9. The CDR3 DNA follows: TGCGCCAGCGCCGCACTGACAGGGAACAATGAGCAGTTCTTC. Encoded protein: CASAALTGNNEQFF.

The CDR3 sequence is CASSRTGSYEQYF. Here the CDR3 DNA reads TGTGCCAGCAGCCGTACCGGCTCCTACGAGCAGTACTTC. This sequence joins TRBV14 and TRBJ2-7; D unresolved. The germline CDR1 and CDR2 sequences are SGHDN and FVKESK. The length of the CDR3 is 13 residues. Trimming took off 4 bases at V and 0 bases at J, with 7 bases between the two ends.

This clone was counted a single time. The chain combines TRBV30 with TRBJ2-5, with TRBD2 as a possible D gene (5 bases). V lost 4 bases and J 4 bases, leaving 13 bases between the germline ends. This CDR3 is built from 13 residues. Germline CDR1 is GTSNPN and CDR2 is SVGIG (reference sequence). CDR3 bases: TGTGCCTGGAATGGTAATAGCGTAGAGACCCAGTACTTC. Its protein is CAWNGNSVETQYF.

This clone was seen just once. V is TRBV20-1 and J is TRBJ2-2, with TRBD2 identical over 8 bases. V lost 3 bases to trimming and J lost 3 bases; unmatched junction nucleotides: 6. The length of the CDR3 is 15 residues. Germline V lookup: CDR1 DFQATT, CDR2 SNEGSKA (reference sequence). The CDR3: CSASTGTRYTGELFF. DNA of the CDR3: TGCAGTGCTAGTACCGGGACTAGGTACACCGGGGAGCTGTTTTTT.

V gene TRBV4-1 combines with J gene TRBJ2-7; 7 bases fit TRBD1. Germline V lookup: CDR1 MGHRA, CDR2 YSYEKL. CDR3 size: 14 residues. After removal of 4 bases from V and 2 bases from J, the junction contained 5 bases not matched to a gene. For the CDR3, the DNA is TGCGCCAGCAGCCTACAGGGGTGGCCCTACGAGCAGTACTTC. This translates into CASSLQGWPYEQYF.

Here the CDR3 reads CASSSQGGGEFDTQYF. The CDR3 DNA reads TGTGCCAGCAGCTCCCAGGGGGGCGGGGAGTTTGACACGCAGTATTTT. The J gene is TRBJ2-3, the V gene TRBV11-2, with a tentative D call TRBD1 (7 bases). The CDR3 has 16 amino acids. V was shortened by 4 bases and J by 9 bases, with 23 bases between the two germline ends. Germline V gene lookup returns CDR1 SGHAT and CDR2 FQNNGV.

There are a few counts of this clone. The same CDR3 can be traced to other DNA sequences in this sample. The rearrangement links TRBV5-1 to TRBJ2-2, with D tentatively TRBD1 (5 bases). The CDR3 totals 16 residues. Germline loops: CDR1 SGHRS, CDR2 YFSETQ. V lost 0 bases and J 0 bases, leaving 9 bases between the germline ends. CDR3 protein: CASSLATGANTGELFF. CDR3 bases: TGCGCCAGCAGCTTGGCTACAGGAGCGAACACCGGGGAGCTGTTTTTT.

The rearrangement joins TRBV6-5 to TRBJ2-7, with D possibly being TRBD1 (6 bases). Germline lookup yields CDR1 MNHEY and CDR2 SVGAGI. This CDR3 has 14 residues. V lost 2 bases and J lost 3, with 11 bases in between. The CDR3: CASSYNTGNYEQYF. The CDR3 nucleotides are TGTGCCAGCAGTTACAATACAGGGAACTACGAGCAGTACTTC.

This clone was counted once. The chain combines TRBV27 with TRBJ2-1; possibly TRBD2 for D (7 bases). The germline CDR1 and CDR2 sequences are MNHEY and SMNVEV (reference sequence). Between the trimmed V and J ends, which lost 6 bases and 4 bases, there was a span of 19 bases. This CDR3 contains 16 residues. CDR3 amino acids: CASRGGLASIYNEQFF. The CDR3 DNA reads as TGTGCCAGCAGGGGGGGGCTAGCCTCGATTTACAATGAGCAGTTCTTC.

The CDR3 loop reads CASSIWGQNTGELFF. The CDR3 coding sequence is TGTGCCAGTAGTATTTGGGGGCAGAACACCGGGGAGCTGTTTTTT. The chain employs TRBV19 and TRBJ2-2; D might be TRBD1 (6 bases). The CDR3 has 15 residues. Germline-derived CDR1 and CDR2 are LNHDA and SQIVND (reference sequence). The V end was cut by 3 bases, the J end by 1 base, with 9 bases between.

This clone was seen a single time. This chain links TRBV29-1 with TRBJ1-2; 7 bases are shared with TRBD1. V shed 4 bases and J 6 bases; nucleotides not matched to a gene: 5. This CDR3 contains 12 residues. In germline, CDR1 is SQVTM, CDR2 ANQGSEA. CDR3 residues: CSVGEGAHGYTF. CDR3 sequence (DNA): TGCAGCGTTGGAGAGGGGGCGCATGGCTACACCTTC.

The chain links TRBV6-2 or TRBV6-3 to TRBJ2-7; D unresolved. CDR3 length: 11 residues. Germline V gives CDR1 MNHEY, CDR2 SVGEGT. V was clipped by 5 bases and J by 3 bases, with 5 bases between them. The CDR3 region is CASSASYEQYF. CDR3 DNA sequence: TGTGCCAGCAGTGCCAGCTACGAGCAGTACTTC.

This chain links TRBV28 with TRBJ2-7; D is unresolved. This CDR3 region has 12 residues. The V end lost 8 bases, the J end lost 6 bases, and 14 bases lay between the germline ends. The germline V gene has CDR1 MDHEN and CDR2 SYDVKM. DNA for the CDR3: TGTGCCAGCCAAGTCTACTCTGGCGAGCAGTACTTC. Translating gives CASQVYSGEQYF. Using reference TRBV28 and TRBJ2-7 for the parts outside the CDR3, the full variable domain is DVKVTQSSRYLVKRTGEKVFLECVQDMDHENMFWYRQDPGLGLRLIYFSYDVKMKEKGDIPEGYSVSREKKERFSLILESASTNQTSMYLCASQVYSGEQYFGPGTRLTVT.

The chain has TRBV18 and TRBJ1-2, with 12 bases that match TRBD1. Germline trimming cut 2 bases from V and 2 bases from J; bases unmatched to any gene: 9. The CDR3 covers 18 residues. Germline V gene sequence: CDR1 KGHSH, CDR2 LQKENI. The CDR3 loop reads CASSPTSAGTGGNYGYTF. CDR3 in DNA: TGTGCCAGCTCACCAACGTCCGCCGGGACAGGGGGCAACTATGGCTACACCTTC.

V gene TRBV7-2 combines with J gene TRBJ2-1; 8 nucleotides match TRBD2. The CDR3 has 16 amino acids. Trimming at V came to 5 bases and at J to 0 bases, leaving 6 bases not matched to a gene. Germline-derived CDR1 and CDR2 are SGHTA and FQGNSA. CDR3 DNA: TGTGCCAGCAGCCCGTTAGCGGGGAGCTCCTACAATGAGCAGTTCTTC. It specifies CASSPLAGSSYNEQFF.

V is TRBV3-1 (or the pseudogene TRBV3-2) and J is TRBJ2-7; D remains ambiguous. V lost 0 bases, J lost 2 bases, and 8 bases lay in between. This CDR3 has 14 residues. Germline V gene data show CDR1 as LGHDT and CDR2 as YNNKEL (reference sequence). The CDR3 reads CASSQEGLTYEQYF. As DNA, the CDR3 is TGTGCCAGCAGCCAAGAGGGCCTTACCTACGAGCAGTACTTC.

The V and J genes are TRBV28 and TRBJ2-2; the D gene is possibly TRBD2 (5 bases). This CDR3 has 14 residues. Germline-derived CDR1 and CDR2 are MDHEN and SYDVKM. Trimming took off 5 bases at V and 8 bases at J, with 15 bases between the two ends. The CDR3 is CASSGSTREGELFF. In nucleotides, the CDR3 is TGTGCCAGCAGTGGGAGTACTAGAGAGGGGGAGCTGTTTTTT.

V is TRBV5-1 and J is TRBJ2-3; TRBD2 matches 9 bases. CDR1 is SGHRS, CDR2 YFSETQ, per germline. The CDR3 has 16 amino acids. J was trimmed by 0 bases and V by 4 bases; bases with no gene match: 6. For the CDR3, the DNA is TGCGCCAGCAGCCTGGTAGCGGGGGCTAGCACAGATACGCAGTATTTT. Protein sequence: CASSLVAGASTDTQYF. Together with reference TRBV5-1 and TRBJ2-3, the CDR3 gives the full variable domain: KAGVTQTPRYLIKTRGQQVTLSCSPISGHRSVSWYQQTPGQGLQFLFEYFSETQRNKGNFPGRFSGRQFSNSRSEMNVSTLELGDSALYLCASSLVAGASTDTQYFGPGTRLTVL.